The rows below give T cell receptor beta chains drawn from one sample of a study of T cell repertoires in cytomegalovirus infection. From the reads, TCRdb called clonotypes with MiXCR, one entry per CDR3 protein. The sample has roughly 500,000 distinct CDR3 sequences, 15% to 20% seen once. The specimen was CD8+ T cells from PBMCs. Source of these receptors: a human donor in good health (CMV status not recorded). Some clones in this sample may be carry-over from other donors' samples. CDR3s include the opening cysteine and the closing phenylalanine or tryptophan. D genes are given only for firm matches. Size values are once, few and many counts, or a class for expanded clones, and some rows have none.

d_call	v_call	cdr3_length	clone_size	j_call	cdr3_aa	cdr3_nt
.	TRBV7-9	14	many	TRBJ2-5	CASSAQGQRETQYF	TGTGCCAGCAGCGCACAGGGTCAGAGAGAGACCCAGTACTTC
.	TRBV12-3/TRBV12-4	13	many	TRBJ2-5	CASSLNGLETQYF	TGTGCCAGCAGCTTGAACGGATTAGAGACCCAGTACTTC
.	TRBV10-3	14	few	TRBJ1-2	CAISRGNLNYGYTF	TGTGCCATCAGTAGAGGCAATCTTAACTATGGCTACACCTTC
.	TRBV7-8	14	many	TRBJ2-7	CASSLAGYPYEQYF	TGTGCCAGCAGCTTAGCGGGCTACCCCTACGAGCAGTACTTC
TRBD1	TRBV6-2/TRBV6-3	16	many	TRBJ2-7	CASSPSPTGRINEQYF	TGTGCCAGCAGCCCTTCCCCGACAGGGCGCATCAACGAGCAGTACTTC
.	TRBV7-6	14	many	TRBJ1-2	CASSELNTNYGYTF	TGTGCCAGCAGCGAACTCAACACTAACTATGGCTACACCTTC
TRBD2	TRBV7-8	18	many	TRBJ2-7	CASSPRLAGGPHPYEQYF	TGTGCCAGCAGCCCAAGACTAGCGGGAGGGCCTCACCCCTACGAGCAGTACTTC
.	TRBV7-9	16	many	TRBJ2-6	CASSLPQSSGANVLTF	TGTGCCAGCAGCCTCCCACAGAGCTCTGGGGCCAACGTCCTGACTTTC
.	TRBV5-1	15	.	TRBJ1-6	CASSLDLAGNSPLHF	TGCGCCAGCAGCTTGGACCTTGCGGGTAATTCACCCCTCCACTTT
TRBD1	TRBV27	18	.	TRBJ2-3	CASSFFRTGPFLIDTQYF	TGTGCCAGCAGTTTCTTCCGGACAGGGCCATTCCTCATAGATACGCAGTATTTT
.	TRBV4-1	15	.	TRBJ1-1	CASSQAVPGSTEAFF	TGCGCCAGCAGCCAAGCAGTTCCGGGAAGCACTGAAGCTTTCTTT
.	TRBV28	13	few	TRBJ1-2	CASTSGGLYGYTF	TGTGCCAGCACCTCTGGCGGGCTCTATGGCTACACCTTC
TRBD1	TRBV12-3/TRBV12-4	19	many	TRBJ2-6	CASSSRDRENRPGANVLTF	TGTGCCAGCAGTTCCCGGGACAGGGAAAATCGCCCTGGGGCCAACGTCCTGACTTTC
TRBD1	TRBV11-2	13	few	TRBJ2-6	CASSRTGPNVLTF	TGTGCCAGCAGCCGGACAGGCCCGAACGTCCTGACTTTC
.	TRBV18	16	.	TRBJ2-5	CASSRTLLGPQETQYF	TGTGCCAGCTCACGGACTCTTTTGGGGCCCCAAGAGACCCAGTACTTC
TRBD2	TRBV6-2/TRBV6-3	14	many	TRBJ2-5	CATLSGRAQETQYF	TGTGCCACCCTTAGCGGGAGGGCCCAAGAGACCCAGTACTTC
.	TRBV25-1	20	.	TRBJ1-3	CASSEIKRGPFFSSGNTIYF	TGTGCCAGCAGTGAAATTAAGCGAGGCCCGTTCTTCAGCTCTGGAAACACCATATATTTT
TRBD2	TRBV7-9	18	many	TRBJ2-2	CASSARMGRERVAGELFF	TGTGCCAGCAGCGCCCGCATGGGGCGGGAGCGGGTCGCCGGGGAGCTGTTTTTT
.	TRBV7-6	15	many	TRBJ1-6	CASSPKREGGSPLHF	TGTGCCAGCAGCCCAAAGAGGGAAGGCGGTTCACCCCTCCACTTT
.	TRBV6-1	16	many	TRBJ2-1	CASSPRYIEAHNEQFF	TGTGCCAGCAGTCCCCGCTACATCGAAGCCCACAATGAGCAGTTCTTC
.	TRBV10-3	16	few	TRBJ1-1	CAISESREKMNTEAFF	TGTGCCATCAGTGAGTCAAGGGAGAAAATGAACACTGAAGCTTTCTTT
.	TRBV3-1	12	.	TRBJ1-2	CASSHLGSGYTF	TGTGCCAGCAGCCATCTAGGGAGTGGCTACACCTTC
TRBD2	TRBV9	20	.	TRBJ2-1	CASSDPGPTSAAGGLNEQFF	TGTGCCAGCAGCGACCCCGGCCCGACTAGCGCAGCGGGAGGGTTAAATGAGCAGTTCTTC
.	TRBV3-1	16	.	TRBJ2-6	CASSQGRTSGANVLTF	TGTGCCAGCAGCCAAGGGCGGACCTCTGGGGCCAACGTCCTGACTTTC
.	TRBV7-3	14	few	TRBJ1-1	CASSLTDLGTEAFF	TGTGCCAGCAGCTTGACTGACTTGGGAACTGAAGCTTTCTTT
.	TRBV29-1	8	.	TRBJ1-2	CSGGGYTF	TGCAGTGGAGGTGGCTACACCTTC
TRBD1	TRBV6-5	18	.	TRBJ2-6	CASSSTRDSLSGANVLTF	TGTGCCAGCAGTTCAACCCGGGACAGTCTCTCTGGGGCCAACGTCCTGACTTTC
.	TRBV7-9	15	many	TRBJ1-3	CASSLTGPQGDTIYF	TGTGCCAGCAGCCTAACAGGTCCCCAAGGCGACACCATATATTTT
.	TRBV7-9	14	many	TRBJ1-1	CASSPLHGNTEAFF	TGTGCCAGCAGCCCCCTTCATGGTAACACTGAAGCTTTCTTT
.	TRBV10-3	15	.	TRBJ2-3	CAIRIKRRFTDTQYF	TGTGCCATCAGGATAAAAAGGAGATTCACAGATACGCAGTATTTT
TRBD2	TRBV19	15	.	TRBJ2-7	CASSIRAGGPYEQYF	TGTGCCAGTAGTATTAGAGCGGGAGGTCCCTACGAGCAGTACTTC
.	TRBV7-6	16	few	TRBJ2-5	CASSLPEDSFQETQYF	TGTGCCAGCAGCTTACCGGAGGACAGCTTTCAAGAGACCCAGTACTTC
.	TRBV24-1	19	.	TRBJ2-3	CATSEGRVTKISSTDTQYF	TGTGCCACCAGTGAAGGGCGGGTCACGAAGATTTCTAGCACAGATACGCAGTATTTT
TRBD2	TRBV7-9	15	many	TRBJ2-7	CASSLATSGRDEQYF	TGTGCCAGCAGCTTAGCGACTAGCGGGAGAGACGAGCAGTACTTC
TRBD1	TRBV7-8	15	many	TRBJ2-3	CASSLGTGSSDTQYF	TGTGCCAGCAGCTTAGGGACAGGGTCGTCGGATACGCAGTATTTT
.	TRBV14	12	many	TRBJ2-1	CASSQDNNEQFF	TGTGCCAGCAGCCAAGATAACAATGAGCAGTTCTTC
.	TRBV27	14	many	TRBJ2-2	CASSDRRNTGELFF	TGTGCCAGCAGCGACAGGAGGAACACCGGGGAGCTGTTTTTT
.	TRBV15	15	few	TRBJ1-1	CATSRGYSGDTEAFF	TGTGCCACCAGCAGGGGATACAGTGGGGACACTGAAGCTTTCTTT
.	TRBV28	14	.	TRBJ1-6	CASRDRTLGIPIHF	TGTGCCAGCAGAGACCGCACATTGGGAATCCCCATCCACTTT
.	TRBV4-1	14	many	TRBJ1-3	CASSQDAQGNTIYF	TGCGCCAGCAGCCAAGATGCGCAGGGGAACACCATATATTTT
TRBD1	TRBV5-6	15	.	TRBJ1-2	CASSSGQGLYYGYTF	TGTGCCAGCAGCTCTGGACAGGGGCTATACTATGGCTACACCTTC
.	TRBV5-6	15	once	TRBJ2-1	CASSLSQGSLGEQFF	TGTGCCAGCAGCTTAAGTCAGGGGTCCCTAGGAGAGCAGTTCTTC